Below are 16 T cell receptor beta chains sequenced from a single sample in a study of cytomegalovirus exposure and HLA in healthy donors. PCR employed 60 Vbeta and 13 Jbeta primers. Profiling relied on immunoSEQ multiplex PCR, and the TCRdb table lists in-frame clones only, not all of them. The sample table includes 100,000 to 150,000 clones. Material: PBMCs. The receptors originated from a middle-aged woman in good health and CMV-seropositive.

The chain employs TRBV27 and TRBJ1-5; 7 bases align to TRBD1. V lost 5 bases and J lost 2; bases outside the gene matches: 9. The germline V gene encodes CDR1 MNHEY and CDR2 SMNVEV (reference sequence). CDR3 size: 16 residues. DNA for the CDR3: TGTGCCAGCAGTGGGCTCGACAGGGAGGGCAATCAGCCCCAGCATTTT. It codes for CASSGLDREGNQPQHF.

CDR3 amino acids: CASSPRQGSPYGYTF. The CDR3, as DNA: TGCGCCAGCAGCCCGCGACAGGGGTCTCCCTATGGCTACACCTTC. The V gene is TRBV4-1, the J gene TRBJ1-2; 8 positions agree with TRBD1. Trimming removed 4 bases from V and 4 bases from J; junction bases left unmatched: 8. The CDR3 runs 15 residues. The germline V gene has CDR1 MGHRA and CDR2 YSYEKL.

J is TRBJ2-1 and V is TRBV6-5, with 7 bases that match TRBD1. CDR1 and CDR2 (germline): MNHEY, SVGAGI. This CDR3 contains 15 residues. The trim removed 5 bases at V and 0 bases at J, leaving 4 bases unmatched. The CDR3 DNA follows: TGTGCCAGCAGTCAGGGGGACCCCTCCTACAATGAGCAGTTCTTC. Translation gives CASSQGDPSYNEQFF.

The V call is TRBV6-1, the J call TRBJ2-1; unclear D gene. The CDR3 length is 14 residues. Trimming pared 6 bases from V and 8 bases from J, leaving 17 bases between. Germline V gene lookup returns CDR1 MNHNS and CDR2 SASEGT. This chain's CDR3 is CASSPVTGLDEQFF. CDR3 coding DNA: TGTGCCAGCAGCCCCGTGACGGGTCTCGATGAGCAGTTCTTC.

The J gene is TRBJ2-2, the V gene TRBV7-3, with 7 bases fitting TRBD2. The V and J ends lost 0 bases and 3 bases, in that order; junction bases with no gene match: 7. Per the germline V gene, CDR1 is SGHTA and CDR2 is FQGTGA. The CDR3 runs 17 residues. DNA for the CDR3: TGTGCCAGCAGCTTAACGGGGGGGACCCAATACACCGGGGAGCTGTTTTTT. It codes for CASSLTGGTQYTGELFF. The full variable domain, in which reference TRBV7-3 and TRBJ2-2 provide the parts outside the CDR3, is GAGVSQTPSNKVTEKGKYVELRCDPISGHTALYWYRQSLGQGPEFLIYFQGTGAADDSGLPNDRFFAVRPEGSVSTLKIQRTERGDSAVYLCASSLTGGTQYTGELFFGEGSRLTVL.

The rearrangement links TRBV28 to TRBJ2-5, with D uncertain. Germline V gene data show CDR1 as MDHEN and CDR2 as SYDVKM. V was clipped by 6 bases and J by 7 bases, with 9 bases between them. This CDR3 is built from 11 residues. For the CDR3, the DNA is TGTGCCAGCAGCCCAAATTGGACCCAGTACTTC. Its translation: CASSPNWTQYF. The variable domain in full, completed from reference TRBV28 and TRBJ2-5, reads DVKVTQSSRYLVKRTGEKVFLECVQDMDHENMFWYRQDPGLGLRLIYFSYDVKMKEKGDIPEGYSVSREKKERFSLILESASTNQTSMYLCASSPNWTQYFGPGTRLLVL.

The chain is built from TRBV2 and TRBJ1-4; 7 bases fit TRBD1. Trimming took 7 bases from V and 4 from J; bases not matched to a gene: 9. Germline-derived CDR1 and CDR2 are SNHLY and FYNNEI. The CDR3 has 15 amino acids. CDR3 sequence reads: CASKIDRVGNEKLFF. CDR3 coding DNA: TGTGCCAGCAAGATTGACAGGGTGGGTAATGAAAAACTGTTTTTT.

This sequence joins TRBV5-4 and TRBJ2-1, with TRBD2 matching over 11 bases. The germline V gene encodes CDR1 SGHNT and CDR2 YYREEE (reference sequence). With 3 bases clipped from V and 3 bases from J, the junction kept 14 bases outside the gene matches. CDR3 length: 19 amino acids. This CDR3 reads CASSYAVTSGRPDYNEQFF. The CDR3 DNA reads TGTGCCAGCAGCTACGCGGTAACTAGCGGGAGACCTGACTACAATGAGCAGTTCTTC. The full variable domain, in which reference TRBV5-4 and TRBJ2-1 provide the parts outside the CDR3, is ETGVTQSPTHLIKTRGQQVTLRCSSQSGHNTVSWYQQALGQGPQFIFQYYREEENGRGNFPPRFSGLQFPNYSSELNVNALELDDSALYLCASSYAVTSGRPDYNEQFFGPGTRLTVL.

The chain joins TRBV15 to TRBJ2-1; possible D gene TRBD2, 5 bases. The CDR3 contains 16 residues. Germline-derived CDR1 and CDR2 are LNHNV and YYDKDF (reference sequence). Trimming removed 1 base at V and 3 bases at J, with 13 bases between. The DNA of the CDR3 is TGTGCCACCAGCAGAGGAAGCGGAGGCCTCTACAATGAGCAGTTCTTC. Protein: CATSRGSGGLYNEQFF.

The chain combines TRBV2 with TRBJ2-7; 7 nucleotides align to TRBD2. The CDR3 totals 14 residues. The V and J ends lost 4 bases and 2 bases, in that order; junction bases with no gene match: 5. Germline assignment: CDR1 SNHLY and CDR2 FYNNEI. CDR3 DNA sequence: TGTGCCAGCAGTGCCCAGCGGGGCGCCTACGAGCAGTACTTC. Translated, it gives CASSAQRGAYEQYF.

V usage is TRBV19 and J usage is TRBJ2-1, with D uncertain. V was pared by 9 bases and J by 0 bases, with 18 bases between. The germline gives CDR1 LNHDA, CDR2 SQIVND (reference sequence). This CDR3 region has 16 residues. CDR3 region: CASNSAVERSYNEQFF. In nucleotides, the CDR3 is TGTGCCAGCAACTCCGCGGTGGAGCGCTCCTACAATGAGCAGTTCTTC.

The chain is built from TRBV6-6 and TRBJ1-2; TRBD1 matches at 8 bases. CDR1 is MNHNY and CDR2 is SVGAGI in the germline V gene (reference sequence). The trim removed 6 bases at V and 5 bases at J, leaving 11 bases unmatched. This CDR3 region has 15 residues. The CDR3: CASSDITGTGYGYTF. The CDR3 DNA reads as TGTGCCAGCAGCGACATAACCGGGACAGGATATGGCTACACCTTC.

The rearrangement joins TRBV28 to TRBJ2-7, with TRBD2 as a possible D gene (5 bases). The CDR3 sequence is 14 residues long. Germline lookup yields CDR1 MDHEN and CDR2 SYDVKM. Trimming took off 5 bases at V and 7 bases at J, with 18 bases between the two ends. CDR3 amino acids: CASSPRPLAVEQYF. The CDR3 DNA reads as TGTGCCAGCAGTCCCCGTCCCCTAGCTGTAGAGCAGTACTTC.

J is TRBJ2-1 and V is TRBV5-6; maybe TRBD1 (7 bases). The V and J ends lost 7 bases and 2 bases respectively, with 19 bases between them. Per germline, CDR1 SGHDT and CDR2 YYEEEE. CDR3 length: 16 residues. The CDR3 nucleotides are TGTGCCAGCGTTAATAGCGGACAGGCCACCTACAATGAGCAGTTCTTC. Translating gives CASVNSGQATYNEQFF. Variable domain in full (rest from reference TRBV5-6 and TRBJ2-1): DAGVTQSPTHLIKTRGQQVTLRCSPKSGHDTVSWYQQALGQGPQFIFQYYEEEERQRGNFPDRFSGHQFPNYSSELNVNALLLGDSALYLCASVNSGQATYNEQFFGPGTRLTVL.

The chain couples TRBV5-1 to TRBJ1-2; 8 bases fit TRBD1. Losses at the gene ends were 6 bases for V and 3 bases for J; bases not matched to a gene: 7. The CDR3 is made up of 14 amino acids. Germline V gives CDR1 SGHRS, CDR2 YFSETQ. CDR3 DNA sequence: TGCGCCAGCACCAGTCTGACAGGGGACTATGGCTACACCTTC. Encoded protein: CASTSLTGDYGYTF.

The V gene is TRBV6-1, the J gene TRBJ2-3, with D perhaps matching TRBD2 (6 bases). Germline lookup yields CDR1 MNHNS and CDR2 SASEGT. V lost 3 bases and J 5 bases, leaving 18 bases between the germline ends. This CDR3 spans 16 amino acids. Here the CDR3 reads CASSDPRGRWRDTQYF. Here the CDR3 DNA reads TGTGCCAGCAGTGACCCCCGGGGGAGGTGGAGAGATACGCAGTATTTT.